This TCR beta chain was recorded in a study of T cells in Graves' hyperthyroidism and ophthalmopathy. The investigators amplified TCR beta CDR3 regions from RNA transcripts. RT-PCR in the first round (using the HTBI primer set) targeted the TCR CDR3. TCRdb independently ran MiXCR on the multiplex PCR reads; one entry per CDR3 protein. The data show approximately 560,000 distinct CDR3 sequences, with around 46% seen just once and 8.2% held by the top ten. Criteria for exclusion of patients were uncontrolled infection, other autoimmune disease, pregnancy or lactation. This sequence was found in a woman aged 18 to 35 with Graves' hyperthyroidism. Sequencing input: peripheral blood or thyroid tissue (not recorded which).

The CDR3 here is CASSHRDGSRTF. The CDR3 bases are TGTGCCAGCAGCCATCGCGACGGGAGTCGGACCTTC. The genes are TRBV7-9 and TRBJ1-2; D gene ambiguous. Germline V gene lookup returns CDR1 SEHNR and CDR2 FQNEAQ (reference sequence). V lost 5 bases and J 14 bases, leaving 18 bases between the germline ends. The CDR3 has 12 amino acids. Complete variable domain (other parts from reference TRBV7-9 and TRBJ1-2): DTGVSQNPRHKITKRGQNVTFRCDPISEHNRLYWYRQTLGQGPEFLTYFQNEAQLEKSRLLSDRFSAERPKGSFSTLEIQRTEQGDSAMYLCASSHRDGSRTFGSGTRLTVV.